This T cell receptor beta chain was identified during a study of radiotherapy plus CTLA-4 blockade in lung cancer. The study, taken as a whole, reports: With interferon-beta, early dynamics of blood T cell clones were reported to best predict response. TCR clones originating in tumors grew in number in blood after radiotherapy plus ipilimumab.

Deletions cut 3 bases from V and 2 bases from J, with 16 bases between. Germline V CDR1 and CDR2: SGHNT, YYREEE (reference sequence). The CDR3 runs to 16 residues. Produced via immunoSEQ multiplex PCR; TCRdb's table is partial and in-frame only. The profile shows tens of thousands of clones, just under 85% of them singletons. About this clone itself: Its target is not known.

Those with chemo-refractory metastatic non-small-cell lung cancer were treated with focal radiation combined with CTLA-4 blockade using ipilimumab. This clonotype was obtained from a human donor with non-small cell lung cancer whose response to radiotherapy plus ipilimumab could not be evaluated. The starting material was peripheral blood, obtained from a patient treated with radiotherapy plus ipilimumab. V and J are TRBV5-4 and TRBJ2-3, with D hard to call. In DNA form, the CDR3 reads TGTGCCAGCAGCTCGGCGCATCACAGCCCCACAGATACGCAGTATTTT. It specifies CASSSAHHSPTDTQYF.